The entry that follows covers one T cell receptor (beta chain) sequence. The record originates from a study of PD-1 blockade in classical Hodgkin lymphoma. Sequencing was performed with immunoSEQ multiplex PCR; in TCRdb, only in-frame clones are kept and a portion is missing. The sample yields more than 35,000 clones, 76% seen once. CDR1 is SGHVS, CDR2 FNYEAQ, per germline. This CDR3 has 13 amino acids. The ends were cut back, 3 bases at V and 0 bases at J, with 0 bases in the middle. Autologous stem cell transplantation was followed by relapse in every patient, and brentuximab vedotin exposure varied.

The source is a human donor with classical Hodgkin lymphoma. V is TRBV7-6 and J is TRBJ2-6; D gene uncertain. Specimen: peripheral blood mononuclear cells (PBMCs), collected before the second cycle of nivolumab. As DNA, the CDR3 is TGTGCCAGCAGCTTCTCTGGGGCCAACGTCCTGACTTTC. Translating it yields CASSFSGANVLTF.